Listed here are 8 T cell receptor beta chains from one sample, sequenced in a study of identical twins. Using its own MiXCR run on the 5' RACE reads, TCRdb lists one record per CDR3 protein. The sample includes hundreds of thousands of distinct CDR3 sequences, around a sixth of them seen just once. The sample was also linked to a second study, of T cells expressing NK-cell markers.

Source material: PBMCs. The source of these receptors is a woman aged 18-29 years in good health.

Many counts were recorded for this clonotype. The rearrangement uses TRBV6-1 and TRBJ2-1; 9 bases agree with TRBD2. The CDR3 length is 16 residues. Germline loops: CDR1 MNHNS, CDR2 SASEGT. J was trimmed by 3 bases and V by 8 bases; bases with no gene match: 11. The CDR3 nucleotides are TGTGCCAGCCAGGGGGGAGAACTAGCGGGCTACAATGAGCAGTTCTTC. Its translation is CASQGGELAGYNEQFF.

This clonotype was seen a single time. This sequence joins TRBV12-3 or TRBV12-4 and TRBJ2-4; possibly TRBD2 for D (6 bases). V was trimmed by 6 bases and J by 2 bases, leaving 26 bases between them. This CDR3 comprises 19 residues. The chain's CDR3 is CASSPLIAGLRLTKNIQYF. DNA of the CDR3: TGTGCCAGCAGCCCCCTGATTGCGGGACTTCGTCTTACCAAAAACATTCAGTACTTC.

The V gene is TRBV12-3 or TRBV12-4, the J gene TRBJ2-5; D remains unclear. V lost 8 bases and J 7 bases, leaving 8 bases between the germline ends. The CDR3 runs 10 residues. This CDR3 is CASGTRTQYF. Here the CDR3 DNA reads TGTGCCAGCGGCACCAGGACCCAGTACTTC.

The rearrangement joins TRBV7-2 to TRBJ2-3; 10 positions agree with TRBD1. This CDR3 spans 14 amino acids. Germline V gene sequence: CDR1 SGHTA, CDR2 FQGNSA. Losses at the gene ends were 5 bases for V and 6 bases for J; bases not matched to a gene: 5. CDR3 DNA sequence: TGTGCCAGCAGCCCGACAGGGGGCAGGGATACGCAGTATTTT. Its translation: CASSPTGGRDTQYF.

This clonotype appeared a few times. V gene TRBV15 combines with J gene TRBJ2-1, with 7 nucleotides matching TRBD2. Germline V gene data show CDR1 as LNHNV and CDR2 as YYDKDF (reference sequence). V shed 0 bases and J 7 bases; nucleotides not matched to a gene: 3. This CDR3 has 14 residues. This chain's CDR3 is CATSRDLGLNEQFF. CDR3 in DNA: TGTGCCACCAGCAGAGACTTGGGACTAAATGAGCAGTTCTTC.

A note on this clonotype: The conserved phenylalanine or tryptophan is not found at the CDR3 terminus, so this likely reflects a read error. The limits of the CDR3 on the DNA are not certain, so only TCRdb's listed CDR3 is given. The V call is TRBV7-2, the J call TRBJ1-1. From germline, CDR1 is SGHTA and CDR2 FQGNSA. The CDR3 length is 11 residues, termini included. The CDR3 sequence is CASSSEDPVVV.

The chain is built from TRBV7-8 and TRBJ2-1; D might be TRBD1 or TRBD2, each matching 6 bases. V was trimmed by 0 bases and J by 3 bases, leaving 9 bases between them. The germline V gene has CDR1 SGHVS and CDR2 FQNEAQ. This CDR3 region has 15 residues. CDR3 protein: CASSLAGGFYNEQFF. Here the CDR3 DNA reads TGTGCCAGCAGCTTAGCGGGGGGCTTCTACAATGAGCAGTTCTTC.

This clonotype was found a few times. The chain carries TRBV20-1 and TRBJ2-6, with D possibly matching TRBD1 (5 bases). Trimming removed 5 bases from V and 2 bases from J, with 13 bases in between. Germline-derived CDR1 and CDR2 are DFQATT and SNEGSKA (reference sequence). The CDR3 totals 15 residues. The CDR3 is CSAQSPGTGANVLTF. The DNA of the CDR3 is TGCAGTGCTCAATCGCCAGGGACTGGGGCCAACGTCCTGACTTTC.